This T cell receptor (beta chain) was observed in a study of blood T cell repertoires in COVID-19. Study as a whole: Some COVID-19 samples were acute and others convalescent; all came from the United States, Italy and Spain.

The study assigned cohorts using participant-reported clinical history. Libraries were prepared by immunoSEQ multiplex PCR; TCRdb keeps only in-frame clonotypes and omits some of them. The sample yields about 270,000 clones, about 88% seen once. This clonotype originated in a woman aged 45 to 65 who had recovered from COVID-19. Sequenced material: PBMCs or T cells enriched from blood (not recorded which).

The CDR3 DNA reads TGTGCCAGCAGTATGACCGGGACTAGCGGTGGGGAGCAGTTCTTC. Amino acids: CASSMTGTSGGEQFF. The genes are TRBV6-6 and TRBJ2-1; TRBD2 matches 11 bases. This CDR3 is 15 amino acids long. CDR1 is MNHNY, CDR2 SVGAGI, per germline (reference sequence). Germline trimming cut 5 bases from V and 10 bases from J; bases unmatched to any gene: 10.